This T cell receptor beta chain is drawn from a study of cytomegalovirus exposure and HLA in healthy donors. The CDR3 covers 15 residues. Trimming shortened V by 5 bases and J by 3 bases, and 14 bases separated the two germline ends. Germline CDR1 SEHNR, CDR2 FQNEAQ (reference sequence). This clone has more than one count but fewer than ten. Its matching antigen is unknown. Study observations and caveats: Sequencing had likely introduced a cluster of highly shared sequence variants as an artifact. Accurate HLA-A and HLA-B prediction from TCR beta sequences was reported for most subjects. 87-base-pair reads could not separate some V segments, including TRBV6-2 and TRBV6-3.

PCR involved 60 Vbeta and 13 Jbeta primers. Authors' methods: About 12 million shared chains were among the roughly 80 million unique TCR beta chains that a later analysis counted. The repertoire was sequenced with immunoSEQ multiplex PCR; TCRdb's copy has only in-frame clones and lacks some. D and trimming come from the DNA, and the V and J calls and clone size come from that table. The table shows about 110,000 clones, with around 82% occurring only once. The chain joins TRBV7-9 to TRBJ1-5; D remains unclear. The clonotype was recovered from a man aged 50-59 years in good health and CMV-seronegative. The sample comprised PBMCs. CDR3 sequence (DNA): TGTGCCAGCAGCCCCCCTGGCCGTTTCAATCAGCCCCAGCATTTT. Translating gives CASSPPGRFNQPQHF.